This section outlines one T cell receptor (beta chain) sequence together with its context. Antigen: not known. The data belong to a study of shared clonotypes between healthy human individuals. The wider study: Every donor yielded three CD4 naive, three CD4 memory, two CD8 naive and one CD8 memory plate.

Whole-study results and caveats: Sharing of clonotypes among donors was expected to vary with sequencing depth.

Participating donors were healthy, HIV-negative adults free of recent acute infections or vaccinations. CD4+ cells were split into CD45RA+ naive and CD45RA-negative memory subsets. TCRdb keeps only in-frame clones here, not all; method: immunoSEQ multiplex PCR. The table lists 1 million to 1.3 million clones, more than 75% of them singletons. CDR1 and CDR2 (germline): GTSNPN, SVGIG (reference sequence). The ends were cut back, 1 base at V and 10 bases at J, with 14 bases in the middle. The CDR3 length is 14 residues. Sequencing used memory CD4+ T cells from PBMCs. Subset of the sample: CD45RA-negative fraction. This TCR was sampled from a man between 18 and 29 years old in good health. Some clones in this sample may be carry-over from other donors' samples. The chain links TRBV30 to TRBJ1-6; D remains ambiguous. The CDR3 is CAWSGAPRGSPLHF. The CDR3 nucleotides are TGTGCCTGGAGTGGGGCCCCTCGAGGGTCACCCCTCCACTTT.